This TCR beta chain is drawn from a study of cytomegalovirus exposure and HLA in healthy donors. Germline assignment: CDR1 SGHRS and CDR2 YFSETQ. The J segment lost 3 bases and the V segment lost 1 base, leaving 1 base of the junction unmatched. This CDR3 spans 15 amino acids. Generated by immunoSEQ multiplex PCR, the TCRdb table keeps only in-frame clones and is missing some. The data show 150,000 to 200,000 clones, with 96% seen just once and roughly 1% held by the top ten. The TCR comes from a woman aged 18 to 35 in good health and CMV-seronegative. This chain connects TRBV5-1 to TRBJ2-2; 9 bases match TRBD1. Sequenced sample: PBMCs. The CDR3 here is CASSLRTGDTGELFF. DNA for the CDR3: TGCGCCAGCAGCTTGAGGACAGGGGACACCGGGGAGCTGTTTTTT.